These T cell receptor beta chains were read from a single sample in a study of blood T cell repertoires in COVID-19. Clones were sequenced by immunoSEQ multiplex PCR, and TCRdb holds only the in-frame ones, with some missing. The sample lists 250,000 or so clones; approximately 87% were seen once. The sequenced sample was peripheral blood. Receptors were obtained from a man in his 60s with acute or convalescent COVID-19. The CDR3 runs from the conserved cysteine through the conserved F or W. A D gene is named only where the DNA matches it firmly. Not every row has a clone size; where given, it reads once, few, many or a size class.

few	-	TRBV6-2/TRBV6-3	TRBJ1-6	CASSYGQGSNSPLHF	TGTGCCAGCAGTTACGGGCAGGGGAGTAATTCACCCCTCCACTTT
-	-	TRBV5-4	TRBJ2-2	CASSPPGQTTGELFF	TGTGCCAGCAGCCCACCGGGACAAACGACCGGGGAGCTGTTTTTT
-	TRBD2	TRBV7-8	TRBJ2-1	CASSYGTGGGNEQFF	TGTGCCAGCAGCTACGGGACGGGGGGAGGGAATGAGCAGTTCTTC
-	TRBD2	TRBV5-4	TRBJ2-6	CASSSGGSGANVLTF	TGTGCCAGCAGCTCGGGGGGCTCTGGGGCCAACGTCCTGACTTTC
-	-	TRBV12-3/TRBV12-4	TRBJ2-5	CASSSVVQETQYF	TGTGCCAGCAGTAGCGTGGTGCAAGAGACCCAGTACTTC
-	-	TRBV10-3	TRBJ2-7	CAISVLSSYEQYF	TGTGCCATCAGTGTGCTGAGCTCCTACGAGCAGTACTTC
-	-	TRBV19	TRBJ1-1	CASSSPGGLNTEAFF	TGTGCCAGTAGTAGTCCCGGAGGCCTGAACACTGAAGCTTTCTTT
-	-	TRBV6-4	TRBJ1-2	CASSESLGGVYGYTF	TGTGCCAGCAGTGAATCGCTAGGGGGGGTTTATGGCTACACCTTC
few	-	TRBV19	TRBJ1-3	CASSSAGPQPGNTIYF	TGTGCCAGTAGTAGCGCGGGACCGCAACCTGGAAACACCATATATTTT
-	TRBD2	TRBV28	TRBJ2-1	CASSIIGLDGYEQFF	TGTGCCAGCAGTATCATAGGACTAGATGGTTATGAGCAGTTCTTC
-	TRBD2	TRBV27	TRBJ2-1	CASSPQESGLADYNEQFF	TGTGCCAGCAGTCCCCAGGAGTCGGGACTAGCGGACTACAATGAGCAGTTCTTC
few	-	TRBV29-1	TRBJ2-2	CSVGQNTGELFF	TGCAGCGTTGGTCAGAACACCGGGGAGCTGTTTTTT
-	-	TRBV6-5	TRBJ2-4	CASTLNRDQNIQYF	TGTGCCAGCACCCTCAACAGGGACCAAAACATTCAGTACTTC
-	-	TRBV19	TRBJ2-7	CASSSQGVGEQYF	TGTGCCAGTAGTAGCCAAGGGGTCGGCGAGCAGTACTTC
-	TRBD2	TRBV7-9	TRBJ2-5	CASSPRLAVQETQYF	TGTGCCAGCAGCCCACGACTAGCGGTTCAAGAGACCCAGTACTTC
once	-	TRBV9	TRBJ2-3	CASSRQGTDTQYF	TGTGCCAGCAGCCGGCAGGGGACAGATACGCAGTATTTT
-	-	TRBV14	TRBJ2-1	CASSQGPLQGQFF	TGTGCCAGCAGCCAAGGTCCCCTACAGGGGCAGTTCTTC
-	-	TRBV3-1/TRBV3-2	TRBJ2-2	CASTRLGGSTGELFF	TGTGCCAGCACCCGACTCGGGGGTAGCACCGGGGAGCTGTTTTTT
-	TRBD2	TRBV6-5	TRBJ2-7	CACKISGMTYEQYF	TGTGCCTGCAAAATTAGCGGGATGACCTACGAGCAGTACTTC
once	TRBD1	TRBV28	TRBJ1-6	CASSTSQGGVGSYNSPLHF	TGTGCCAGCAGTACCTCTCAGGGGGGAGTCGGCTCCTATAATTCACCCCTCCACTTT
-	-	TRBV11-2	TRBJ2-5	CASNIPGLQETQYF	TGTGCCAGCAATATCCCGGGACTTCAAGAGACCCAGTACTTC
once	-	TRBV6-5	TRBJ1-5	CASSRPGAGQPQHF	TGTGCCAGCAGCCGCCCCGGGGCGGGACAGCCCCAGCATTTT
few	-	TRBV10-1	TRBJ1-6	CAIPTRGTGSPLHF	TGCGCCATCCCCACCCGGGGGACGGGTTCACCCCTCCACTTT
few	-	TRBV11-3	TRBJ1-2	CASSLEGRGGDYGYTF	TGTGCCAGCAGCTTAGAAGGCAGGGGCGGTGACTATGGCTACACCTTC
-	TRBD1	TRBV12-3/TRBV12-4	TRBJ1-2	CASSFGTVDYTF	TGTGCCAGCAGTTTCGGGACAGTGGACTACACCTTC
-	-	TRBV14	TRBJ2-2	CASSQVIGSTGELFF	TGTGCCAGCAGCCAAGTAATCGGGAGCACCGGGGAGCTGTTTTTT
-	TRBD2	TRBV4-3	TRBJ2-1	CASSQVGLAVNEQFF	TGCGCCAGCAGCCAAGTGGGACTAGCGGTCAATGAGCAGTTCTTC
-	-	TRBV19	TRBJ1-4	CASSITATNEKLFF	TGTGCCAGTAGTATTACTGCAACTAATGAAAAACTGTTTTTT
-	-	TRBV11-3	TRBJ1-4	CASRGQGNEKLFF	TGTGCCAGCAGGGGCCAGGGGAATGAAAAACTGTTTTTT
-	TRBD2	TRBV6-5	TRBJ2-7	CASIPPSGSYEQYF	TGTGCCAGCATCCCCCCTAGCGGGAGTTACGAGCAGTACTTC
-	-	TRBV7-2	TRBJ2-7	CASSPRTGSSYEQYF	TGTGCCAGCAGCCCCCGCACGGGGAGCTCCTACGAGCAGTACTTC
-	TRBD2	TRBV27	TRBJ2-7	CASSLSLAGATEQYF	TGTGCCAGCAGTTTATCACTAGCGGGAGCGACCGAGCAGTACTTC
-	-	TRBV11-3	TRBJ2-1	CASSFVHVNEQFF	TGTGCCAGCAGCTTTGTTCATGTCAATGAGCAGTTCTTC
few	-	TRBV7-9	TRBJ1-5	CASSNTGQNQPQHF	TGTGCCAGCAGCAACACAGGGCAGAATCAGCCCCAGCATTTT
few	-	TRBV5-1	TRBJ2-7	CASRLASGRAYEQYF	TGCGCCAGCAGACTCGCAAGTGGGAGAGCCTACGAGCAGTACTTC